The rows below give T cell receptor beta chains drawn from one sample of a study of shared clonotypes between healthy human individuals. The method was immunoSEQ multiplex PCR; TCRdb's version includes in-frame clones alone and lacks a portion of them. The sample consists of about 1 million clones, around 78% of them appearing once. The sample comprised memory CD4+ T cells from PBMCs. The receptors originated from a man between 18 and 35 years old in good health. Some clones in this sample may be carry-over from other donors' samples. The CDR3 runs from the conserved cysteine through the conserved F or W. Each record gives: V gene, CDR3 length, D gene, clone size, J gene, CDR3 DNA, CDR3 protein. The D gene is left open where the match is weak. The size field is filled for only some rows; it gives once, few, many or a size class.

TRBV5-4,14,NA,NA,TRBJ2-2,TGTGCCAGCAGCTTGGAGCGGCGAGCCGGGGAGCTGTTTTTT,CASSLERRAGELFF
TRBV7-9,16,NA,NA,TRBJ2-3,TGTGCCAGCAGCTTAGCATCCCACTGGGCCACAGATACGCAGTATTTT,CASSLASHWATDTQYF
TRBV2,14,NA,NA,TRBJ2-1,TGTGCCAGCAGGGGAGCGTCCCCCTACAATGAGCAGTTCTTC,CASRGASPYNEQFF
TRBV19,13,NA,NA,TRBJ1-5,TGTGCCAGTAGTAAAGCCCAGGGAAAGCCCCAGCATTTT,CASSKAQGKPQHF
TRBV4-1,16,NA,NA,TRBJ1-5,TGCGCCAGCAGCCAAGATAAAGATTATAGCAATCAGCCCCAGCATTTT,CASSQDKDYSNQPQHF
TRBV28,15,TRBD1,NA,TRBJ2-7,TGTGCCAGCAGCCCGGCGGGGACAGGGACCTACGAGCAGTACTTC,CASSPAGTGTYEQYF
TRBV7-8,16,NA,NA,TRBJ1-1,TGTGCCAGCAGCTTAGCGCGATTTGGGGGGGACACTGAAGCTTTCTTT,CASSLARFGGDTEAFF
TRBV10-3,13,NA,once,TRBJ2-5,TGTGCCATCAGCTTTAGGTTGCAAGAGACCCAGTACTTC,CAISFRLQETQYF
TRBV9,15,TRBD2,NA,TRBJ2-7,TGTGCCAGCAGCGTAGGGGGACTAGCGGGGACGCGGCTGTACTTC,CASSVGGLAGTRLYF
TRBV28,17,NA,NA,TRBJ2-2,TGTGCCAGCAGTTTATTAAGGGGGACATTTAACACCGGGGAGCTGTTTTTT,CASSLLRGTFNTGELFF
TRBV30,14,NA,NA,TRBJ2-4,TGTGCCTGGAGTGCCTCGGATGCTTGGGTCATTCAGTACTTC,CAWSASDAWVIQYF